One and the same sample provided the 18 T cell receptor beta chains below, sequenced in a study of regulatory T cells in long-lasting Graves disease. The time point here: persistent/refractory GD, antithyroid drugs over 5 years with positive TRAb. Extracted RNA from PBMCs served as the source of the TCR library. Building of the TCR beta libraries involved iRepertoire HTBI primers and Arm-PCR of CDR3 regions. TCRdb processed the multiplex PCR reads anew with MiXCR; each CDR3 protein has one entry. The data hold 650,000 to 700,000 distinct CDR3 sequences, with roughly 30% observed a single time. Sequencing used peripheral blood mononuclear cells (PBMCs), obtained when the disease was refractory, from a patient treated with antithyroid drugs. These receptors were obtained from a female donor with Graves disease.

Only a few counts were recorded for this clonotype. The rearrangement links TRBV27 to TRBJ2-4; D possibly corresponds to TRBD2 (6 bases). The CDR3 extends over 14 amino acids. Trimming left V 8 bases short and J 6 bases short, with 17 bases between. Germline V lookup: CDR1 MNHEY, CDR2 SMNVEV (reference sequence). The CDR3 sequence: CASQDSKAGNIQYF. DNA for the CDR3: TGTGCCAGCCAGGACTCGAAAGCGGGAAACATTCAGTACTTC.

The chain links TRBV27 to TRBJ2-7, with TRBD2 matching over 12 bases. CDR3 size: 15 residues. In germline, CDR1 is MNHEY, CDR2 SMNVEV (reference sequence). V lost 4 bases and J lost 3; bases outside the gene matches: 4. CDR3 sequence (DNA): TGTGCCAGCAGTTGGACTAGCGGGACTCTCTACGAGCAGTACTTC. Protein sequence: CASSWTSGTLYEQYF.

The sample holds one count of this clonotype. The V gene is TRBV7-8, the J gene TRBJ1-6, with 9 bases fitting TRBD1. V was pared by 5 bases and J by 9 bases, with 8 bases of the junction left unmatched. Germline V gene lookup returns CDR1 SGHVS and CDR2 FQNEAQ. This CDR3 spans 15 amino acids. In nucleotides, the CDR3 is TGTGCCAGCAGCACCAGGACAGGGGAGGGTTCACCCCTCCACTTT. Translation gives CASSTRTGEGSPLHF.

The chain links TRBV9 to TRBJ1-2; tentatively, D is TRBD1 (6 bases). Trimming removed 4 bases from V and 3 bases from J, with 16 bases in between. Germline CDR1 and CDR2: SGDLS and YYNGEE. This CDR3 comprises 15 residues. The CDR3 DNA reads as TGTGCCAGCAGCCCAGGGGTCCAGGGCGACTATGGCTACACCTTC. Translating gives CASSPGVQGDYGYTF.

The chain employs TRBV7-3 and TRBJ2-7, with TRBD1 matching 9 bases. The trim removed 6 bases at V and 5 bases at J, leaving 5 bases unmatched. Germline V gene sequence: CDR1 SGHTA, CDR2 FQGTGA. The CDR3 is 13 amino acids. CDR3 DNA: TGTGCCAGCAGTTCTACAGGGGGCGACGAGCAGTACTTC. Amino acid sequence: CASSSTGGDEQYF.

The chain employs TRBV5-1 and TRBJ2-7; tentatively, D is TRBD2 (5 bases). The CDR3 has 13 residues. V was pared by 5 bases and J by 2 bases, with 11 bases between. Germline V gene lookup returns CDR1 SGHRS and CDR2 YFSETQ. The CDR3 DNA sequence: TGCGCCAGCAGAGAAGAACTAGCCTACGAGCAGTACTTC. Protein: CASREELAYEQYF. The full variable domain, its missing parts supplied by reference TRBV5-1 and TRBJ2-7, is KAGVTQTPRYLIKTRGQQVTLSCSPISGHRSVSWYQQTPGQGLQFLFEYFSETQRNKGNFPGRFSGRQFSNSRSEMNVSTLELGDSALYLCASREELAYEQYFGPGTRLTVT.

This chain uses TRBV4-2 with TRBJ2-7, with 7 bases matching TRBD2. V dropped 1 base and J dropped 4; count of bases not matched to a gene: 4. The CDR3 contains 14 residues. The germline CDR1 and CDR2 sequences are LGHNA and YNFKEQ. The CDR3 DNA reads TGTGCCAGCAGCCAAGGCGGGAGCCCATACGAGCAGTACTTC. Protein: CASSQGGSPYEQYF.

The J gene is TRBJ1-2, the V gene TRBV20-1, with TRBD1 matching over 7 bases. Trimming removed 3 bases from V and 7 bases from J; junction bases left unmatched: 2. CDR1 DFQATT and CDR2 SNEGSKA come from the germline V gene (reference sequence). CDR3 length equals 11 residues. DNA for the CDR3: TGCAGTGCTAGTACAGGGGCTGGCTACACCTTC. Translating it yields CSASTGAGYTF.

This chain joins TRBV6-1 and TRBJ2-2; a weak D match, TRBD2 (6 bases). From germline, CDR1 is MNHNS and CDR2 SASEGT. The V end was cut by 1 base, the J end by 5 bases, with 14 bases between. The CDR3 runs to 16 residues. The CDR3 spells CASSEVGGMGTGELFF. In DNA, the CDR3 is TGTGCCAGCAGTGAAGTGGGCGGGATGGGGACCGGGGAGCTGTTTTTT.

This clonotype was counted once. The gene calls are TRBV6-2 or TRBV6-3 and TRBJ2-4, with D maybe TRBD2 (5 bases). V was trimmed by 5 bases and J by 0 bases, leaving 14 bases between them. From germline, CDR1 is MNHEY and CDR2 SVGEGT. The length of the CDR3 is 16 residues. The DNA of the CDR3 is TGTGCCAGCAGTACAGCGGACGCCGGAGCCAAAAACATTCAGTACTTC. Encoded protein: CASSTADAGAKNIQYF.

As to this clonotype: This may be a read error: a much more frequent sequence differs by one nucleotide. CDR3 nucleotide sequence: TGTGCCAGCAGCCGACAGGGGGGGGTCTATGGCTACACCTTC. Translating it yields CASSRQGGVYGYTF. This chain uses TRBV2 with TRBJ1-2; TRBD1 aligns across 9 bases. The CDR3 covers 14 residues. Per the germline V gene, CDR1 is SNHLY and CDR2 is FYNNEI. Losses at the gene ends were 6 bases for V and 4 bases for J; bases not matched to a gene: 6.

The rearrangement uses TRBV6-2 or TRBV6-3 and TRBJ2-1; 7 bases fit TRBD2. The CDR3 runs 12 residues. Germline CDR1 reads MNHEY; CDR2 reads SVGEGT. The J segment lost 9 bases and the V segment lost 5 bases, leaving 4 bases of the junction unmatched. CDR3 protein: CASSLAVAEQFF. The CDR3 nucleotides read TGTGCCAGCAGTCTAGCGGTAGCTGAGCAGTTCTTC.

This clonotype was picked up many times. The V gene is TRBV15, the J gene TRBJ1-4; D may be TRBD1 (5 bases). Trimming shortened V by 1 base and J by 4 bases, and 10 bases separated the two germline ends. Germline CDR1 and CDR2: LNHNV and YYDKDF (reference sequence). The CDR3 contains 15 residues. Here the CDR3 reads CATSRGGAGNEKLFF. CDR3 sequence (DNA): TGTGCCACCAGCAGAGGAGGGGCGGGTAATGAAAAACTGTTTTTT.

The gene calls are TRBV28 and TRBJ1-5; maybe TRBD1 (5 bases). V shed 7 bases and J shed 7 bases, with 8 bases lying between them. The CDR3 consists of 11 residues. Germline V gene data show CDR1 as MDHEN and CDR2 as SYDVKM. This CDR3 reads CASTRDQPQHF. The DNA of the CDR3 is TGTGCCAGCACTCGGGACCAGCCCCAGCATTTT.

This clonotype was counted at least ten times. DNA for the CDR3: TGTGCCAGCAGTTTACGGCGGGTCAATGAAAAACTGTTTTTT. As protein: CASSLRRVNEKLFF. V is TRBV28 and J is TRBJ1-4; D remains ambiguous. CDR3 length: 14 amino acids. Trimming took 2 bases from V and 5 from J, leaving 9 bases between them. The germline V gene encodes CDR1 MDHEN and CDR2 SYDVKM.

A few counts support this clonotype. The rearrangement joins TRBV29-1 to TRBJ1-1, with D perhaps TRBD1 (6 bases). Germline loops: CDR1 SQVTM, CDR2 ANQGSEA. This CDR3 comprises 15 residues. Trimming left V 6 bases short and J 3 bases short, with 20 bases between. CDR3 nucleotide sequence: TGCAGCGTCCCAGGACGGGGGCGGTTCGACACTGAAGCTTTCTTT. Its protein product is CSVPGRGRFDTEAFF.

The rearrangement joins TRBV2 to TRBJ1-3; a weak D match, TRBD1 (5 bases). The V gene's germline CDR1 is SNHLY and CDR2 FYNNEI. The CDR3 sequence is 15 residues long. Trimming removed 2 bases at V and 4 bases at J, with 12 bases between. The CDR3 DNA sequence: TGTGCCAGCAGTGAAATCGCAGGGTTAGGAAACACCATATATTTT. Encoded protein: CASSEIAGLGNTIYF.

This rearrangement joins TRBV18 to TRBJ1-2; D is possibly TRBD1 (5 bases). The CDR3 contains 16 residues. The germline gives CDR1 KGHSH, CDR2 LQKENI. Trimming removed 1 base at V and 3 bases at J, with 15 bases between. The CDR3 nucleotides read TGTGCCAGCTCACCACTTCCCGGGGGAAAGGACTATGGCTACACCTTC. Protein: CASSPLPGGKDYGYTF. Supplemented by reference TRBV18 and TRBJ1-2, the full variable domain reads NAGVMQNPRHLVRRRGQEARLRCSPMKGHSHVYWYRQLPEEGLKFMVYLQKENIIDESGMPKERFSAEFPKEGPSILRIQQVVRGDSAAYFCASSPLPGGKDYGYTFGSGTRLTVV.